The clone carrying this TCR beta chain was seen repeatedly, ten times or more. Between the trimmed V and J ends, which lost 3 bases and 0 bases, there was a span of 9 bases. The CDR3 contains 14 residues. Time point here: patch test 2, 6 weeks after DPC sensitization. Indicated treatment: therapeutic diphenylcyclopropenone sensitization with weekly scalp DPC. The data were taken from a study of human T cells and chemical hapten exposure. A single record per CDR3 protein comes from TCRdb applying MiXCR to the RACE reads. The table lists about 94,000 distinct CDR3 sequences, 7.5% to 10% of them singletons, with 2% to 2.5% in the top ten.

The rearrangement joins TRBV12-3 or TRBV12-4 to TRBJ2-7, with unresolved D. The source of this sequence is a woman aged 40 to 50 with alopecia areata. Some clones in this sample may be carry-over from other donors' samples. The sample consisted of whole blood, taken in connection with sensitization to the hapten diphenylcyclopropenone (DPC). The CDR3 bases are TGTGCCAGCAGTTTGTCGGTTATCTCCTACGAGCAGTACTTC. Protein product: CASSLSVISYEQYF.